This TCR beta chain was observed in a study of T cell responses to AZD1222 COVID-19 vaccine. Libraries were prepared by immunoSEQ multiplex PCR; TCRdb keeps only in-frame clonotypes and omits some of them. The profile covers under 70,000 clones, with 60% to 80% appearing a single time and less than 5% taken by the ten largest. Per germline, CDR1 KGHSH and CDR2 LQKENI. This CDR3 is built from 15 residues. With V trimmed by 3 bases and J by 5 bases, 8 bases remained unmatched. The V and J genes are TRBV18 and TRBJ2-5; 8 bases map to TRBD1. The receptor was derived from an adult who received the AZD1222 COVID-19 vaccine. The specimen comprised peripheral blood, sampled 28 days after the second AZD1222 dose. CDR3 loop: CASSPGQGSKETQYF. CDR3 sequence (DNA): TGTGCCAGCTCACCCGGACAGGGTAGTAAGGAGACCCAGTACTTC.